A single sample is the source of the 15 T cell receptor beta chains below, sequenced in a study of beta chain features in type 1 diabetes. Broader study findings: The study found moderately but significantly shorter TCRB CDR3s in all four CD4+ subsets of Type 1 diabetes patients.

Their antigen targets remain unknown. Sequencing targeted expressed TCRB transcripts, as all isolated RNA had been reverse transcribed. Here immunoSEQ multiplex PCR was the method, and the copy in TCRdb shows in-frame clones only, minus some. The profile shows about 340,000 clones, 7% to 10% of them singletons. Sequenced material: central memory CD4+ T cells from blood. Receptor source: a man in his thirties or forties with type 1 diabetes.

CDR3 DNA: TGTGCCTGGAGTGTGGGGCAGACAGAGACCCAGTACTTC. This gives the protein CAWSVGQTETQYF. V and J are TRBV30 and TRBJ2-5, with a possible D match to TRBD1 (5 bases). The germline CDR1 and CDR2 sequences are GTSNPN and SVGIG (reference sequence). The CDR3 runs to 13 residues. Trimming shortened V by 0 bases and J by 4 bases, and 9 bases separated the two germline ends.

This clone was counted at least ten times. The chain uses TRBV9 and TRBJ2-2, with D tentatively TRBD1 (5 bases). This CDR3 comprises 15 residues. V gave up 0 bases and J gave up 6 bases, with 12 bases separating them. Looked up from germline, CDR1 is SGDLS and CDR2 is YYNGEE. The CDR3 DNA sequence: TGTGCCAGCAGCGTAGATGCAGGGAATTCCGGGGAGCTGTTTTTT. It encodes CASSVDAGNSGELFF.

This clone has more than one count but fewer than ten. The rearrangement uses TRBV7-2 and TRBJ2-7; D gene uncertain. CDR3 size: 13 residues. From germline, CDR1 is SGHTA and CDR2 FQGNSA. V was pared by 2 bases and J by 6 bases, with 11 bases between. CDR3 sequence (DNA): TGTGCCAGCAGCTTAAACTTAGTTCCCGAGCAGTACTTC. Its protein product is CASSLNLVPEQYF.

This clone appeared a few times. The chain recombines TRBV5-6 with TRBJ1-4, with D perhaps matching TRBD1 (6 bases). The CDR3 contains 14 residues. The ends were cut back, 5 bases at V and 8 bases at J, with 16 bases in the middle. Germline V gene sequence: CDR1 SGHDT, CDR2 YYEEEE. The CDR3 bases are TGTGCCAGCAGTCTCGCGGGGGCACGGGAAAAACTGTTTTTT. It specifies CASSLAGAREKLFF.

V and J are TRBV5-6 and TRBJ2-5; TRBD2 matches 8 bases. The V gene's germline CDR1 is SGHDT and CDR2 YYEEEE. V was clipped by 6 bases and J by 2 bases; unmatched bases: 6. The CDR3 totals 14 residues. CDR3 sequence reads: CASNSGALQETQYF. Written as DNA, the CDR3 is TGTGCCAGCAATAGCGGGGCCCTTCAAGAGACCCAGTACTTC.

J is TRBJ1-1 and V is TRBV27; D is perhaps TRBD1 (6 bases). V dropped 1 base and J dropped 5 bases, with 8 bases sitting between them. Germline V CDR1 and CDR2: MNHEY, SMNVEV (reference sequence). The CDR3 totals 13 residues. The CDR3 DNA reads as TGTGCCAGCAGTTTATGGGGGGCGACTGAAGCTTTCTTT. This gives the protein CASSLWGATEAFF.

This clone was observed a handful of times. This chain connects TRBV7-2 to TRBJ2-2; D remains unclear. The germline V gene encodes CDR1 SGHTA and CDR2 FQGNSA. The CDR3 has 15 amino acids. The germline V and J ends were trimmed by 4 bases and 4 bases, with 13 bases remaining between them. The CDR3 DNA sequence: TGTGCCAGCAGCTCAGCCAGAAGGGCCACCGGGGAGCTGTTTTTT. Translating it yields CASSSARRATGELFF.

This clone was observed a handful of times. The CDR3 DNA is TGTGCCAGCAGCTTTACAGCCACCCAAGAGACCCAGTACTTC. This encodes CASSFTATQETQYF. The rearrangement uses TRBV5-4 and TRBJ2-5; no reliable D call. CDR3 size: 14 residues. V shed 2 bases and J shed 1 base, with 9 bases lying between them. CDR1 and CDR2 from the germline V gene are SGHNT and YYREEE (reference sequence).

The chain combines TRBV4-3 with TRBJ2-6, with 8 bases lining up with TRBD1. The junction had 8 bases not matched to a gene; V was cut back by 1 base and J by 3 bases. The CDR3 consists of 18 residues. In germline, CDR1 is LGHNA, CDR2 YSLEER. The CDR3 spells CASSQAITRGHGANVLTF. Here the CDR3 DNA reads TGCGCCAGCAGCCAAGCCATCACCAGGGGGCATGGGGCCAACGTCCTGACTTTC.

In its sample, this clone was seen a few times. The genes are TRBV5-6 and TRBJ2-1; D not certain. This CDR3 region has 11 residues. Germline-derived CDR1 and CDR2 are SGHDT and YYEEEE. V was shortened by 1 base and J by 6 bases, with 2 bases between the two germline ends. This chain's CDR3 is CASSLPNEQFF. CDR3 DNA: TGTGCCAGCAGCTTGCCCAATGAGCAGTTCTTC. The full variable domain, rest sourced from reference TRBV5-6 and TRBJ2-1, is DAGVTQSPTHLIKTRGQQVTLRCSPKSGHDTVSWYQQALGQGPQFIFQYYEEEERQRGNFPDRFSGHQFPNYSSELNVNALLLGDSALYLCASSLPNEQFFGPGTRLTVL.

This clone showed up just a few times. V usage is TRBV5-1 and J usage is TRBJ2-2; 7 bases are a match to TRBD1. The length of the CDR3 is 12 residues. In germline, CDR1 is SGHRS, CDR2 YFSETQ. V was pared by 4 bases and J by 8 bases, with 2 bases of the junction left unmatched. CDR3 amino acids: CASSPGQGELFF. The CDR3 nucleotides read TGCGCCAGCAGCCCGGGACAGGGGGAGCTGTTTTTT.

This rearrangement joins TRBV19 to TRBJ2-1; D unresolved. CDR1 is LNHDA and CDR2 is SQIVND in the germline V gene (reference sequence). Trimming cost V 5 bases and J 9 bases, with 23 bases left between them. The CDR3 sequence is 16 residues long. DNA of the CDR3: TGTGCCAGTAGTCCCCTTGAGAGCCAACAATTGCCTGAGCAGTTCTTC. It codes for CASSPLESQQLPEQFF.

The chain employs TRBV2 and TRBJ2-3; 7 bases fit TRBD2. The CDR3 runs to 14 residues. V shed 10 bases, J shed 0 bases, and the junction held 7 bases outside the gene matches. Germline V gives CDR1 SNHLY, CDR2 FYNNEI. The CDR3 sequence is CAIERGPSTDTQYF. Here the CDR3 DNA reads TGTGCCATTGAGCGGGGCCCTAGCACAGATACGCAGTATTTT.

This clone came up a few times. The CDR3 DNA sequence: TGCAGCGTTGAAAGGCGGTTCTCTGGAAACACCATATATTTT. Encoded protein: CSVERRFSGNTIYF. The chain carries TRBV29-1 and TRBJ1-3; no clear D gene. The CDR3 is 14 amino acids. Germline V gene data show CDR1 as SQVTM and CDR2 as ANQGSEA. The V gene lost 2 bases and the J gene lost 0 bases, with 8 bases spanning the gap.

The V call is TRBV27, the J call TRBJ2-2; D unresolved. The germline V gene has CDR1 MNHEY and CDR2 SMNVEV (reference sequence). The V end was cut by 0 bases, the J end by 6 bases, with 2 bases between. The CDR3 is 12 residues long. Written as DNA, the CDR3 is TGTGCCAGCAGTTTATCTTCCGGGGAGCTGTTTTTT. It specifies CASSLSSGELFF.